This T cell receptor (beta chain) came from a study of T-cell reconstitution after alpha-beta-depleted transplantation in children. V gave up 5 bases and J gave up 0 bases, with 12 bases separating them. This CDR3 region has 15 residues. In germline, CDR1 is SGHRS, CDR2 YFSETQ. During its preparation, the TCRbeta library received unique molecular identifiers. Each CDR3 protein is one row after TCRdb ran MiXCR on the PCR reads. Here the sample spans about half a million distinct CDR3 sequences, about an eighth being singletons. The sequences come from PBMCs from the stem cell graft donor, collected from the stem cell graft. The TCR sequence derives from a human donor who donated a stem cell graft to a child with combined immunodeficiency. The chain combines TRBV5-1 with TRBJ1-3, with D possibly TRBD1 on 6 matching bases. CDR3 sequence (DNA): TGCGCCAGCAGAAAGGACAGTAACTCTGGAAACACCATATATTTT. Protein: CASRKDSNSGNTIYF.